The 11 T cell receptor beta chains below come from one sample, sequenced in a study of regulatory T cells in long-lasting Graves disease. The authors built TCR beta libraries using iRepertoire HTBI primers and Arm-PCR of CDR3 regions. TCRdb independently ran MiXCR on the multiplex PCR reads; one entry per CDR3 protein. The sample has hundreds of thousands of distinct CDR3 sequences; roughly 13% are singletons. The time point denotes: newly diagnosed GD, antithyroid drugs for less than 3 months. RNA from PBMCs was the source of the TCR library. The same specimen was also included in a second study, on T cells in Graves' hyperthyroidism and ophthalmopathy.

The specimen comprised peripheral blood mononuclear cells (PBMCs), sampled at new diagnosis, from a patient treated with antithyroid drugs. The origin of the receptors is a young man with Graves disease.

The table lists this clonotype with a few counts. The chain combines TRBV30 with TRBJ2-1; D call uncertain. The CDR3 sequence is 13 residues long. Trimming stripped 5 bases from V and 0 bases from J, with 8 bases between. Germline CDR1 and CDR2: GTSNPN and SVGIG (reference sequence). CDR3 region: CAWGSSSYNEQFF. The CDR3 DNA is TGTGCCTGGGGCAGTAGCTCCTACAATGAGCAGTTCTTC.

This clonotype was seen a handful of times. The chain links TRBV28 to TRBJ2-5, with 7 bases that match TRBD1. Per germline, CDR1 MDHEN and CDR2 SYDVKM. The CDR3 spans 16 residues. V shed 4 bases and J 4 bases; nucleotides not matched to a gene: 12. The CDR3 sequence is CASSSQGVARGETQYF. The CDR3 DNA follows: TGTGCCAGCAGTTCCCAGGGGGTAGCGAGAGGAGAGACCCAGTACTTC.

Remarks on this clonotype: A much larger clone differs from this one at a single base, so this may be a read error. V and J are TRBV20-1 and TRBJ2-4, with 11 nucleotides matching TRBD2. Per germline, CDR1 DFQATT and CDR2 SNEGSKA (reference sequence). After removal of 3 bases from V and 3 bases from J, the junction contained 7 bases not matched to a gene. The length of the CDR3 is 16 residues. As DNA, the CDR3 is TGCAGTGCTAGGAGCCCCGGGACTAGCGGCAAAAACATTCAGTACTTC. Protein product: CSARSPGTSGKNIQYF.

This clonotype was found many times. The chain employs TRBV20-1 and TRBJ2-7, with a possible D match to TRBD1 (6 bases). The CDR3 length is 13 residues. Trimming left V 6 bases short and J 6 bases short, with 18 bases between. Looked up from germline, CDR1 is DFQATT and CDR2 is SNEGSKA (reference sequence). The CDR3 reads CSALSTGFGEQYF. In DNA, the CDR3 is TGCAGTGCCCTCAGTACAGGGTTTGGCGAGCAGTACTTC.

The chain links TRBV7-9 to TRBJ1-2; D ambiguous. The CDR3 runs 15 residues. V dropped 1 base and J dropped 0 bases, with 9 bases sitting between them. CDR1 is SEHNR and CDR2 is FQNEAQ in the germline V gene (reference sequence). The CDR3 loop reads CASSLGIGTNYGYTF. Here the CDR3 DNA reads TGTGCCAGCAGCTTAGGTATAGGGACTAACTATGGCTACACCTTC.

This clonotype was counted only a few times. CDR3 protein: CAWGGGSNGYTF. The CDR3 nucleotides are TGTGCCTGGGGAGGCGGCAGCAATGGCTACACCTTC. V and J are TRBV30 and TRBJ1-2; D is uncertain. The germline V gene encodes CDR1 GTSNPN and CDR2 SVGIG (reference sequence). The CDR3 is made up of 12 amino acids. Trimming stripped 5 bases from V and 6 bases from J, with 13 bases between.

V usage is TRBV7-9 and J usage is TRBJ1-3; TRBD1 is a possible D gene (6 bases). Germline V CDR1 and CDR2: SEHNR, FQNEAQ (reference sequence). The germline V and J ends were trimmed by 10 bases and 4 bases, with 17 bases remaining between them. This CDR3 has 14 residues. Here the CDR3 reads CATLLGGQGNTIYF. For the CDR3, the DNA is TGTGCCACCTTACTTGGGGGGCAGGGAAACACCATATATTTT. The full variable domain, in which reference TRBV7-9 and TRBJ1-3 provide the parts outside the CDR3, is DTGVSQNPRHKITKRGQNVTFRCDPISEHNRLYWYRQTLGQGPEFLTYFQNEAQLEKSRLLSDRFSAERPKGSFSTLEIQRTEQGDSAMYLCATLLGGQGNTIYFGEGSWLTVV.

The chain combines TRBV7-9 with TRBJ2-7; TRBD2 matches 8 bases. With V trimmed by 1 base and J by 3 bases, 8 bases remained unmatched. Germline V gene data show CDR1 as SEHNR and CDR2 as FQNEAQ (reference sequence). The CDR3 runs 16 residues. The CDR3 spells CASSLGRAGESYEQYF. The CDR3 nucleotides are TGTGCCAGCAGCTTAGGAAGAGCGGGAGAAAGCTACGAGCAGTACTTC.

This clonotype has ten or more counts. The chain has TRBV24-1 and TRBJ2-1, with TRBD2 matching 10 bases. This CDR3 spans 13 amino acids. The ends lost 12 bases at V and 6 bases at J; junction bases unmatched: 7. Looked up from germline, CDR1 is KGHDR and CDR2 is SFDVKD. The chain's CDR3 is CAAAGTSVNEQFF. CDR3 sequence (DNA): TGTGCCGCAGCCGGGACTAGCGTCAATGAGCAGTTCTTC.

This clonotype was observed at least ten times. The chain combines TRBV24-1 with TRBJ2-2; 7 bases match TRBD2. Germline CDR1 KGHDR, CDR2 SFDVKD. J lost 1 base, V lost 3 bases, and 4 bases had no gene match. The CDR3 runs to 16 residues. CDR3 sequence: CATSDTTSQNTGELFF. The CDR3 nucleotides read TGTGCCACCAGTGATACGACTAGCCAGAACACCGGGGAGCTGTTTTTT.

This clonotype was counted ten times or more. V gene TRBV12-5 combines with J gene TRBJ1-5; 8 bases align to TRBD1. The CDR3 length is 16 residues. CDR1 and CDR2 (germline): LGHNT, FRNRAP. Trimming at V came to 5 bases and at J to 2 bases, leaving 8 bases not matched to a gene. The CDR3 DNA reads TGTGCTAGTGGTCAAGCCGACAGGGGTGGCAATCAGCCCCAGCATTTT. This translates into CASGQADRGGNQPQHF. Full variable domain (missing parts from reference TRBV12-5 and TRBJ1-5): DARVTQTPRHKVTEMGQEVTMRCQPILGHNTVFWYRQTMMQGLELLAYFRNRAPLDDSGMPKDRFSAEMPDATLATLKIQPSEPRDSAVYFCASGQADRGGNQPQHFGDGTRLSIL.